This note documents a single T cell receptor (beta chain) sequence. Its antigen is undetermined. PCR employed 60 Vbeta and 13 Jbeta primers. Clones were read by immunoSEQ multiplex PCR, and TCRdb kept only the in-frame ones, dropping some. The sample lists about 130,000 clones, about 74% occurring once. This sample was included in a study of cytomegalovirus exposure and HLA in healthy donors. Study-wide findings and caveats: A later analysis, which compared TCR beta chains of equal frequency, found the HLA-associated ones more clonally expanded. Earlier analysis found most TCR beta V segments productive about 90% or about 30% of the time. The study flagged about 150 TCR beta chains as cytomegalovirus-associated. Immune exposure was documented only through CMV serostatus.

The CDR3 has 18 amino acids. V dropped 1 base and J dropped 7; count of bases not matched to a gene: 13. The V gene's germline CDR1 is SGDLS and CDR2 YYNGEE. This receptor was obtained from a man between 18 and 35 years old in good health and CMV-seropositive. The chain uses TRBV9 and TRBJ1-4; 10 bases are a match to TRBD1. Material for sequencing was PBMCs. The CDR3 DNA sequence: TGTGCCAGCAGCGTACCCGGGACAGGGGATCCTCGGCGTGAAAAACTGTTTTTT. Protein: CASSVPGTGDPRREKLFF.